Listed here are 13 T cell receptor beta chains from one sample, sequenced in a study of PD-L1 blockade in urothelial cancer. TCRdb's table, derived via immunoSEQ multiplex PCR, lists solely in-frame clones and lacks some. Here the sample spans about 76,000 clones, 80% to 90% being singletons. Sequencing used PBMCs, obtained around atezolizumab (anti-PD-L1) treatment. These receptors originate from a man in his 70s with urothelial cancer.

V gene TRBV6-5 combines with J gene TRBJ2-7, with 7 bases matching TRBD1. With V trimmed by 6 bases and J by 2 bases, 10 bases remained unmatched. CDR1 is MNHEY, CDR2 SVGAGI, per germline. This CDR3 contains 15 residues. The CDR3 here is CASSPPRTGTYEQYF. The CDR3 nucleotides read TGTGCCAGCAGCCCACCCCGGACAGGTACCTACGAGCAGTACTTC.

V is TRBV7-9 and J is TRBJ2-7; perhaps TRBD1 as D (5 bases). V dropped 2 bases and J dropped 6 bases, with 8 bases sitting between them. Per germline, CDR1 SEHNR and CDR2 FQNEAQ (reference sequence). The CDR3 has 12 amino acids. CDR3: CASSLPGPEQYF. CDR3 sequence (DNA): TGTGCCAGCAGCTTACCAGGGCCCGAGCAGTACTTC.

Here the CDR3 reads CASSATGFEQYF. The CDR3, as DNA: TGTGCCAGCAGCGCGACAGGGTTCGAGCAGTACTTC. The chain carries TRBV7-9 and TRBJ2-7; 7 bases match TRBD1. The V and J ends lost 5 bases and 6 bases, in that order; junction bases with no gene match: 4. The CDR3 consists of 12 residues. The germline V gene encodes CDR1 SEHNR and CDR2 FQNEAQ (reference sequence).

The chain carries TRBV6-1 and TRBJ2-1; no reliable D call. The CDR3 runs to 13 residues. Trimming took 0 bases from V and 8 from J, leaving 8 bases between them. Germline CDR1 MNHNS, CDR2 SASEGT. The CDR3 region is CASSEAEMHEQFF. The CDR3 DNA sequence: TGTGCCAGCAGTGAAGCGGAGATGCATGAGCAGTTCTTC.

With respect to this clone: This sample includes further DNA sequences coding for the same CDR3. This rearrangement joins TRBV5-6 to TRBJ1-2; TRBD1 aligns across 11 bases. With V trimmed by 4 bases and J by 8 bases, 1 base remained unmatched. Germline CDR1 is SGHDT and CDR2 is YYEEEE. The CDR3 has 12 residues. Written as DNA, the CDR3 is TGTGCCAGCAGCAGGACAGGGGGCGGCTACACCTTC. This gives the protein CASSRTGGGYTF. Looking up the rest from reference TRBV5-6 and TRBJ1-2 gives the full variable domain: DAGVTQSPTHLIKTRGQQVTLRCSPKSGHDTVSWYQQALGQGPQFIFQYYEEEERQRGNFPDRFSGHQFPNYSSELNVNALLLGDSALYLCASSRTGGGYTFGSGTRLTVV.

Concerning this clone itself: Other DNA variants within this sample encode the same CDR3. The chain recombines TRBV6-6 with TRBJ1-1; a possible D gene is TRBD1 (6 bases). This CDR3 is 13 amino acids long. The V end lost 7 bases, the J end lost 1 base, and 10 bases lay between the germline ends. The germline V gene encodes CDR1 MNHNY and CDR2 SVGAGI (reference sequence). The chain's CDR3 is CASNTGTNTEAFF. CDR3 coding DNA: TGTGCCAGCAATACAGGGACGAACACTGAAGCTTTCTTT.

This clone was counted once. The V and J genes are TRBV6-1 and TRBJ2-2; 10 bases line up with TRBD2. Trimming took 8 bases from V and 6 from J; bases not matched to a gene: 9. The CDR3 covers 15 residues. Germline assignment: CDR1 MNHNS and CDR2 SASEGT. The CDR3, as DNA: TGTGCCAGCGAGAGCGGGAGGGGAAGGGCCGGGGAGCTGTTTTTT. Protein sequence: CASESGRGRAGELFF.

This clone came up once. V and J are TRBV14 and TRBJ2-7, with 11 bases matching TRBD2. This CDR3 has 15 residues. V lost 3 bases, J lost 6 bases, and 7 bases stayed unmatched. CDR1 and CDR2 from the germline V gene are SGHDN and FVKESK. The DNA of the CDR3 is TGTGCCAGCAGCCAGGCGGGACTAGCGGCCCTCGAGCAGTACTTC. Amino acids: CASSQAGLAALEQYF.

This chain connects TRBV6-5 to TRBJ2-7, with TRBD2 matching over 7 bases. Germline trimming cut 7 bases from V and 5 bases from J; bases unmatched to any gene: 8. The length of the CDR3 is 13 residues. Germline loops: CDR1 MNHEY, CDR2 SVGAGI. The CDR3 spells CASTSGGNHEQYF. CDR3 DNA sequence: TGTGCCAGCACCTCGGGGGGAAACCACGAGCAGTACTTC.

This chain connects TRBV11-2 to TRBJ1-2, with no clear D. Trimming took off 5 bases at V and 1 base at J, with 8 bases between the two ends. Looked up from germline, CDR1 is SGHAT and CDR2 is FQNNGV. This CDR3 is 13 amino acids long. In nucleotides, the CDR3 is TGTGCCAGCAGCCGGGAGCTTAACTATGGCTACACCTTC. Its protein is CASSRELNYGYTF.

This chain links TRBV29-1 with TRBJ2-3, with D possibly matching TRBD2 (5 bases). The germline gives CDR1 SQVTM, CDR2 ANQGSEA. The CDR3 is 11 residues long. Trimming stripped 6 bases from V and 3 bases from J, with 7 bases between. The CDR3 coding sequence is TGCAGCGTGGGAGTGACAGATACGCAGTATTTT. Translation gives CSVGVTDTQYF.

The chain is built from TRBV5-6 and TRBJ2-5, with TRBD2 identical over 10 bases. The trim removed 0 bases at V and 4 bases at J, leaving 6 bases unmatched. CDR1 is SGHDT and CDR2 is YYEEEE in the germline V gene. This CDR3 region has 16 residues. The CDR3 DNA sequence: TGTGCCAGCAGCTTGGAGGCTAGCGGGAGCTTAGAGACCCAGTACTTC. As protein: CASSLEASGSLETQYF.

The chain uses TRBV6-1 and TRBJ2-5, with D perhaps TRBD2 (6 bases). The V gene lost 6 bases and the J gene lost 0 bases, with 11 bases spanning the gap. Germline CDR1 MNHNS, CDR2 SASEGT. The CDR3 contains 14 residues. The CDR3 region is CASSERANQETQYF. The DNA for the CDR3 is TGTGCCAGCAGCGAGCGGGCCAACCAAGAGACCCAGTACTTC.